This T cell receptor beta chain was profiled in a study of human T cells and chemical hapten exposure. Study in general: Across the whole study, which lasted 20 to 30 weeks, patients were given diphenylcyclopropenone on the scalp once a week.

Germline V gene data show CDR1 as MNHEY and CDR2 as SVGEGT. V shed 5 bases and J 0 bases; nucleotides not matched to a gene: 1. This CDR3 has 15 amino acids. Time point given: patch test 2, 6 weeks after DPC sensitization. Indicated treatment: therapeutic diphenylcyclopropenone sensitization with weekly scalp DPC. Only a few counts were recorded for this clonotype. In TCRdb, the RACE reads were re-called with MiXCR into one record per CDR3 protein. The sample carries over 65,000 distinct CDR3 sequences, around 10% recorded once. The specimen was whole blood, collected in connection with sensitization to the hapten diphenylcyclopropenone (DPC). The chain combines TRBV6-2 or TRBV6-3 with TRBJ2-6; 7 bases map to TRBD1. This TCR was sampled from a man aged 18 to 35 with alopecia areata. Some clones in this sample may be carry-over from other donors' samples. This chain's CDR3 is CASSDRVSGANVLTF. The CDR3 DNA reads TGTGCCAGCAGTGACAGGGTCTCTGGGGCCAACGTCCTGACTTTC.